The rows below give T cell receptor beta chains drawn from one sample of a study of cytomegalovirus exposure and HLA in healthy donors. The data were produced by immunoSEQ multiplex PCR, yet TCRdb's version contains in-frame clones alone and is incomplete. This table has tens of thousands of clones, about 80% appearing once. Sequenced sample: PBMCs. The receptor source for this set is a middle-aged man in good health and CMV-seronegative. Each CDR3 is given with its conserved first and last residue. A D gene is named only where the DNA matches it firmly. Size values are once, few and many counts, or a class for expanded clones, and some rows have none.

>15|TRBV2|-|TRBJ1-5|-
CASRGAGSGNQPQHF
TGTGCCAGCAGAGGGGCCGGGTCTGGGAATCAGCCCCAGCATTTT
>11|TRBV29-1|-|TRBJ2-1|-
CSVELANEQFF
TGCAGCGTTGAGCTGGCAAATGAGCAGTTCTTC
>14|TRBV27|few|TRBJ1-2|-
CASSFYGGSYGYTF
TGTGCCAGCAGTTTCTATGGGGGCTCCTATGGCTACACCTTC
>15|TRBV4-3|-|TRBJ1-1|TRBD1
CASSHQQGLNTEAFF
TGCGCCAGCAGCCACCAACAGGGGTTGAACACTGAAGCTTTCTTT
>16|TRBV7-2|-|TRBJ2-7|-
CASSLDVGGLTYEQYF
TGTGCCAGCAGCTTAGACGTTGGCGGGCTAACCTACGAGCAGTACTTC
>15|TRBV7-6|-|TRBJ2-7|-
CASSAGSSASGEQYF
TGTGCCAGCAGCGCCGGGTCGAGTGCCTCCGGCGAGCAGTACTTC
>14|TRBV5-5|-|TRBJ1-1|-
CASSVQGGKTEAFF
TGTGCCAGCAGCGTACAGGGAGGGAAGACTGAAGCTTTCTTT
>16|TRBV4-3|-|TRBJ1-5|-
CASSQELGQVNQPQHF
TGCGCCAGCAGCCAAGAGCTGGGCCAAGTTAATCAGCCCCAGCATTTT
>18|TRBV28|-|TRBJ2-2|TRBD1
CASSLWSQGAANTGELFF
TGTGCCAGCAGTTTATGGTCTCAGGGGGCCGCGAACACCGGGGAGCTGTTTTTT
>18|TRBV15|once|TRBJ2-3|TRBD2
CATSRRIGGGLVTDTQYF
TGTGCCACCAGCAGAAGGATCGGCGGGGGGCTCGTCACAGATACGCAGTATTTT
>14|TRBV28|once|TRBJ1-4|-
CASATVPLREKLFF
TGTGCCAGCGCGACCGTGCCTCTCAGGGAAAAACTGTTTTTT
>14|TRBV9|-|TRBJ2-7|TRBD2
CASSVSAGGGEQYF
TGTGCCAGCAGCGTAAGTGCGGGGGGTGGCGAGCAGTACTTC
>13|TRBV30|-|TRBJ2-5|-
CAWIGGSQETQYF
TGTGCCTGGATTGGTGGCAGCCAAGAGACCCAGTACTTC
>14|TRBV9|-|TRBJ1-1|-
CASSVNLLNTEAFF
TGTGCCAGCAGCGTCAATCTACTGAACACTGAAGCTTTCTTT
>14|TRBV11-2|-|TRBJ1-2|TRBD1
CASSPSTGNYGYTF
TGTGCCAGCAGCCCGTCGACAGGGAACTATGGCTACACCTTC
>17|TRBV4-1|-|TRBJ1-6|-
CASSRAGGWSYNSPLHF
TGCGCCAGCAGCCGGGCCGGGGGTTGGTCCTATAATTCACCCCTCCACTTT
>12|TRBV15|-|TRBJ2-7|-
CATSRAHYEQYF
TGTGCCACCAGCAGAGCCCACTACGAGCAGTACTTC
>12|TRBV7-2|few|TRBJ2-7|-
CASSGNRLQQYF
TGTGCCAGCAGCGGCAACAGGTTACAGCAGTACTTC
>13|TRBV6-5|-|TRBJ1-2|TRBD1
CASRLGGDYGYTF
TGTGCCAGCAGACTAGGGGGCGACTATGGCTACACCTTC
>14|TRBV5-1|-|TRBJ2-7|-
CASSLAGDSYEQYF
TGCGCCAGCAGCTTGGCCGGTGACAGCTACGAGCAGTACTTC
>14|TRBV5-1|-|TRBJ1-1|-
CASSLDGGGTEAFF
TGCGCCAGCAGCTTGGATGGGGGAGGCACTGAAGCTTTCTTT
>16|TRBV25-1|-|TRBJ2-2|TRBD1
CASSEWDRGSAGELFF
TGTGCCAGCAGTGAATGGGACAGGGGTTCGGCCGGGGAGCTGTTTTTT
>15|TRBV4-3|-|TRBJ2-7|TRBD1
CASSQGGTGRYEQYF
TGCGCCAGCAGCCAGGGAGGGACAGGGAGGTACGAGCAGTACTTC
>14|TRBV19|-|TRBJ2-4|-
CASSISGAKNIQYF
TGTGCCAGTAGTATATCAGGAGCCAAAAACATTCAGTACTTC
>17|TRBV19|-|TRBJ1-5|-
CASSLEGGISGNQPQHF
TGTGCCAGTAGTCTCGAGGGGGGGATCTCGGGAAATCAGCCCCAGCATTTT
>14|TRBV7-9|once|TRBJ2-7|-
CASRSTDSPIEQYF
TGTGCCAGCAGATCAACCGACAGCCCTATCGAGCAGTACTTC
>19|TRBV5-6|-|TRBJ2-5|TRBD1
CASSLRWPGTAQFQETQYF
TGTGCCAGCAGCTTGAGGTGGCCCGGGACAGCACAATTCCAAGAGACCCAGTACTTC
>16|TRBV10-3|-|TRBJ2-2|TRBD1
CAIRSGQGGGTGELFF
TGTGCCATCAGATCCGGACAGGGGGGAGGCACCGGGGAGCTGTTTTTT
>17|TRBV7-2|-|TRBJ1-1|TRBD1
CASSRDRGRGGNTEAFF
TGTGCCAGCAGCAGGGACAGGGGGCGCGGGGGAAACACTGAAGCTTTCTTT
>15|TRBV11-2|-|TRBJ2-2|-
CASSLGNSYTGELFF
TGTGCCAGCAGCTTAGGGAACAGCTACACCGGGGAGCTGTTTTTT
>13|TRBV5-1|-|TRBJ2-5|-
CASSRGQQETQYF
TGCGCCAGCAGCCGCGGACAGCAAGAGACCCAGTACTTC
>16|TRBV6-1|once|TRBJ2-1|TRBD2
CASSERGLAGTNEQFF
TGTGCCAGCAGTGAACGGGGACTAGCGGGGACCAATGAGCAGTTCTTC
>14|TRBV6-5|-|TRBJ1-4|TRBD1
CASKGGTGGEKLFF
TGTGCCAGCAAAGGCGGGACAGGGGGGGAAAAACTGTTTTTT
>15|TRBV19|-|TRBJ1-1|TRBD1
CASSTDRGRNTEAFF
TGTGCCAGTAGTACCGACAGGGGGCGGAACACTGAAGCTTTCTTT
>15|TRBV19|once|TRBJ2-7|TRBD1
CASKEGGTSSYEQYF
TGTGCCAGTAAGGAAGGGGGCACTAGCTCCTACGAGCAGTACTTC
>15|TRBV28|-|TRBJ2-3|-
CASSSPKGGTDTQYF
TGTGCCAGCAGCTCCCCCAAGGGAGGCACAGATACGCAGTATTTT
>12|TRBV30|few|TRBJ2-5|-
CAWSAGEETQYF
TGTGCCTGGAGTGCAGGGGAGGAGACCCAGTACTTC
>13|TRBV6-6|-|TRBJ1-3|-
CASTRDTGNTIYF
TGTGCCAGTACACGGGACACTGGAAACACCATATATTTT
>15|TRBV6-4|-|TRBJ2-2|-
CASSDANRGTGELFF
TGTGCCAGCAGTGACGCTAATAGGGGCACCGGGGAGCTGTTTTTT
>12|TRBV5-1|-|TRBJ1-2|-
CASSTGRDGYTF
TGCGCCAGCAGTACAGGGCGGGATGGCTACACCTTC
>12|TRBV7-2|-|TRBJ2-3|-
CASIGGIDTQYF
TGTGCCAGCATAGGAGGGATAGATACGCAGTATTTT
>9|TRBV2|once|TRBJ2-7|-
CASLTEQYF
TGTGCCAGCCTGACTGAGCAGTACTTC
>14|TRBV6-5|-|TRBJ1-6|TRBD1
CASSRQGAGSPLHF
TGTGCCAGCAGTCGACAGGGTGCGGGGTCACCCCTCCACTTT
>16|TRBV5-1|-|TRBJ2-7|TRBD2
CASSLPTSGNSYEQYF
TGCGCCAGCAGCCTCCCAACTAGCGGAAACTCCTACGAGCAGTACTTC
>15|TRBV5-6|-|TRBJ1-2|-
CASSFSGTANYGYTF
TGTGCCAGCAGCTTCTCGGGAACCGCTAACTATGGCTACACCTTC
>15|TRBV21-1|-|TRBJ2-5|-
CASSSGADREETQYF
TGTGCCAGCAGCTCCGGGGCGGACAGGGAAGAGACCCAGTACTTC
>19|TRBV7-2|-|TRBJ1-2|TRBD1
CASSPTSRQGWLETRGYTF
TGTGCCAGCAGCCCCACATCCAGACAGGGTTGGCTTGAGACGCGTGGCTACACCTTC
>14|TRBV6-1|-|TRBJ2-5|-
CATQHQGRKETQYF
TGTGCCACTCAGCATCAGGGAAGAAAAGAGACCCAGTACTTC
>13|TRBV18|-|TRBJ2-5|-
CASSPTRGETQYF
TGTGCCAGCTCACCTACCCGAGGGGAGACCCAGTACTTC
>17|TRBV15|once|TRBJ1-5|-
CATSREGGGKGNQPQHF
TGTGCCACCAGCAGAGAGGGGGGAGGCAAGGGCAATCAGCCCCAGCATTTT
>15|TRBV5-5|-|TRBJ1-1|TRBD1
CASSPPTGLLTEAFF
TGTGCCAGCAGCCCCCCGACAGGGTTACTCACTGAAGCTTTCTTT
>13|TRBV5-8|few|TRBJ2-1|-
CASSPRQRNEQFF
TGTGCCAGCAGTCCTCGACAGAGAAATGAGCAGTTCTTC
>16|TRBV2|-|TRBJ2-3|-
CASSISGQLSTDTQYF
TGTGCCAGCAGCATAAGCGGACAGCTTAGCACAGATACGCAGTATTTT
>12|TRBV2|-|TRBJ2-5|-
CASSGQGETQYF
TGTGCCAGCAGTGGTCAGGGCGAGACCCAGTACTTC